This TCR beta chain was identified in a study of CD8+CD57+ T cells in acquired aplastic anemia (dated by TCRdb to 2017 to 2018). In terms of the full investigation: A mean of about 3.2 ug of DNA, ranging from about 0.19 to 27.4 ug, was extracted from sorted CD4+ and CD8+ cells. CD8+CD57+ expansion was defined as a frequency above the mean frequency observed in healthy subjects. General study outcomes and caveats: Between patients and healthy controls, no significant difference in CD8+ Simpson's diversity was found (P=0.060). Roughly 30 CD8+ CDR3 sequences were shared between patients and controls but appeared highly expressed in patients and within their immunodominant clones.

Regarding this clonotype: It lacks a known antigen. One base away there is no much larger clone; base qualities are not given.

Patients chosen for sequencing had shown expansion of CD8+CD57+ cells by flow cytometry. Every patient had a diagnosis of severe acquired aplastic anemia based on International Study of Aplastic Anemia and Agranulocytosis and Camitta criteria. Patients had received no therapy at the time of blood sampling. In this study, sorted CD4+ and CD8+ T cells from the blood of healthy subjects and of severe aplastic anemia patients had their TCR repertoires deep-sequenced. Patients were enrolled under clinicaltrials.gov protocols 00001620, 01623167, 00001397, 00071045, 00081523 and 00961064 in the USA. Ficoll-Paque density gradient centrifugation was used to isolate peripheral blood mononuclear cells. Before DNA was extracted, CD4+ and CD8+ T cells were sorted using either FACS or magnetic beads. TCR beta VDJ combination and CDR3 sequence profiling used genomic DNA as the template. An Illumina HiSeq 2000 was used for TCR repertoire sequencing. From the authors' description of their analysis: TRBV/TRBJ rearrangement plots, CDR3 size and DJ length profiles, and Simpson's diversity index were used to evaluate the repertoires. The most abundant DNA sequence in the deep sequencing data was taken as the immunodominant clone. CDR3 amino acid sequences were screened for sharing across subjects and were compared with published repertoires and the VDJdb database. Clones were called with MiXCR by TCRdb after fastp trimmed the public reads at Q25, and only in-frame beta chains were retained. Rows with a matching CDR3 protein are joined into one entry that keeps the most common DNA and genes. In this record, the V and J calls reflect TCRdb's handling and not the investigators' own analysis. This sample has hundreds of thousands of distinct CDR3 sequences in its table, and 45% to 65% of those were observed once. The ten largest clones add up to around 1.2% of the sample.

The germline V gene encodes CDR1 DFQATT and CDR2 SNEGSKA (reference sequence). The junction carries 17 bases between V and J, which are trimmed by 3 bases and 11 bases respectively. The CDR3 runs 13 residues from the cysteine to the phenylalanine. Solely the CDR3 DNA is kept, with 39 bases framed from the first base. Sequencing used sorted CD4+, CD8+, or CD8+CD57+ T cells (not recorded which) from PBMCs. The TCR sequence derives from a human donor with aplastic anemia. The rearranged segments are TRBV20-1 and TRBJ1-5; the D gene is not confidently resolved. The DNA sequence follows: TGCAGTGCTAGGCCGGGAACTAAAGAGACCCAGCATTTT. It codes for CSARPGTKETQHF.